Each of the 17 T cell receptor beta chains below was sequenced from the same sample in a study of circulating CD8 cells and anti-PD-1 response in melanoma. Each library started from roughly 16 ng of total RNA using the QIAseq Immune Repertoire TCR panel. TCRdb fed the reads into MiXCR, producing one record per CDR3 protein. The sample has hundreds of distinct CDR3 sequences, around 8% seen once. Four subsets defined by PD-1 and/or TIGIT were sorted from live CD3+CD8+TCRalphabeta+ cells. The material was CD8+ T cells from PBMCs, obtained at baseline or after one month of anti-PD-1 therapy (not recorded which). These receptors came from a human donor with melanoma.

Judged by abundance, this clonotype is large. The chain uses TRBV9 and TRBJ2-5; D could derive from TRBD1 or TRBD2 (5 bases each). The V end lost 4 bases, the J end lost 3 bases, and 10 bases lay between the germline ends. The germline V gene encodes CDR1 SGDLS and CDR2 YYNGEE. This CDR3 spans 13 amino acids. In nucleotides, the CDR3 is TGTGCCAGCAGCCCGGGACCCAAAGAGACCCAGTACTTC. It specifies CASSPGPKETQYF. Based on the CDR3 plus reference TRBV9 and TRBJ2-5, the full variable domain is DSGVTQTPKHLITATGQRVTLRCSPRSGDLSVYWYQQSLDQGLQFLIQYYNGEERAKGNILERFSAQQFPDLHSELNLSSLELGDSALYFCASSPGPKETQYFGPGTRLLVL.

Regarding this clonotype: A read error may explain this, as a much larger clone is one base away. The V call is TRBV4-1, the J call TRBJ2-1, with 9 nucleotides matching TRBD2. Germline V lookup: CDR1 MGHRA, CDR2 YSYEKL. The length of the CDR3 is 16 residues. The CDR3 region is CAGSQVSLAGYNEQFF. The CDR3 nucleotides are TGCGCCGGCAGCCAAGTATCCCTAGCGGGGTACAATGAGCAGTTCTTC.

This clonotype is large. V and J are TRBV7-8 and TRBJ1-5, with 7 bases fitting TRBD1. The germline CDR1 and CDR2 sequences are SGHVS and FQNEAQ. Trimming took 5 bases from V and 0 from J; bases not matched to a gene: 10. The CDR3 contains 17 residues. CDR3 residues: CASSRRGQINSNQPQHF. The DNA for the CDR3 is TGTGCCAGCAGCCGTAGGGGACAGATTAATAGCAATCAGCCCCAGCATTTT.

By share of the sample, this clonotype is medium-sized (0.01 to 0.1%). The V call is TRBV6-5, the J call TRBJ1-3; D not certain. There are 14 residues in the CDR3. Germline V lookup: CDR1 MNHEY, CDR2 SVGAGI. V lost 5 bases, J lost 5 bases, and 13 bases lay in between. CDR3 nucleotides: TGTGCCAGCAGTACAATAGGAGGGAGAAACACCATATATTTT. As protein: CASSTIGGRNTIYF.

Within the sample, this clonotype is large (0.1 to 1%). J is TRBJ2-5 and V is TRBV2, with 8 bases identical to TRBD2. J was trimmed by 2 bases and V by 4 bases; bases with no gene match: 6. The germline V gene encodes CDR1 SNHLY and CDR2 FYNNEI. The CDR3 is 15 amino acids. The CDR3 DNA sequence: TGTGCCAGCAGTGTTAGCGGGGATTCACAAGAGACCCAGTACTTC. Its translation is CASSVSGDSQETQYF. The full variable domain, in which reference TRBV2 and TRBJ2-5 provide the parts outside the CDR3, is EPEVTQTPSHQVTQMGQEVILRCVPISNHLYFYWYRQILGQKVEFLVSFYNNEISEKSEIFDDQFSVERPDGSNFTLKIRSTKLEDSAMYFCASSVSGDSQETQYFGPGTRLLVL.

The rearrangement links TRBV28 to TRBJ2-1; 8 bases are shared with TRBD1. V lost 6 bases and J lost 9; bases outside the gene matches: 10. The germline V gene encodes CDR1 MDHEN and CDR2 SYDVKM. This CDR3 comprises 14 residues. CDR3 residues: CASRGDRPPVEQFF. The CDR3 nucleotides read TGTGCCAGCAGGGGGGACAGGCCACCTGTTGAGCAGTTCTTC.

This clonotype is large. The chain couples TRBV5-4 to TRBJ2-7; 10 bases are a match to TRBD1. The CDR3 is made up of 15 amino acids. Per germline, CDR1 SGHNT and CDR2 YYREEE (reference sequence). V was clipped by 3 bases and J by 3 bases; unmatched bases: 6. CDR3 loop: CASSSPGQGFYEQYF. In DNA, the CDR3 is TGTGCCAGCAGCTCACCGGGACAGGGGTTCTACGAGCAGTACTTC.

By share, this clonotype counts as large. CDR3 protein: CASSESGGFTDTQYF. The CDR3 nucleotides read TGTGCCAGCAGTGAAAGCGGGGGGTTCACAGATACGCAGTATTTT. This chain joins TRBV2 and TRBJ2-3; TRBD2 agrees at 9 bases. This CDR3 is 15 amino acids long. The germline V gene encodes CDR1 SNHLY and CDR2 FYNNEI. The J segment lost 2 bases and the V segment lost 2 bases, leaving 2 bases of the junction unmatched.

By its share, this clonotype is medium-sized. The chain links TRBV20-1 to TRBJ1-1; no clear D gene. Germline CDR1 reads DFQATT; CDR2 reads SNEGSKA (reference sequence). The ends were cut back, 0 bases at V and 11 bases at J, with 19 bases in the middle. The CDR3 length is 14 residues. This chain's CDR3 is CSARDMENPERAFF. CDR3 nucleotide sequence: TGCAGTGCTAGAGATATGGAGAACCCAGAGCGGGCTTTCTTT.

This clonotype is medium-sized. The chain combines TRBV6-1 with TRBJ2-1, with D possibly matching TRBD2 (7 bases). V lost 0 bases, J lost 4 bases, and 13 bases lay in between. The CDR3 has 16 residues. CDR1 and CDR2 from the germline V gene are MNHNS and SASEGT. CDR3 in DNA: TGTGCCAGCAGTGAAGCAGGCGGGGGCGAGTACAATGAGCAGTTCTTC. It translates to CASSEAGGGEYNEQFF.

This clonotype is deemed large. The chain uses TRBV27 and TRBJ1-2, with D maybe TRBD1 (5 bases). The CDR3 has 16 residues. CDR1 is MNHEY, CDR2 SMNVEV, per germline (reference sequence). Deletions cut 5 bases from V and 8 bases from J, with 24 bases between. Here the CDR3 reads CASSPYPMRGPRGYTF. The CDR3, as DNA: TGTGCCAGCAGTCCCTACCCGATGAGGGGACCGAGAGGCTACACCTTC.

By its share, this clonotype is medium-sized. This chain joins TRBV19 and TRBJ1-5; D gene ambiguous. Deletions cut 7 bases from V and 4 bases from J, with 11 bases between. The CDR3 loop spans 13 amino acids. From germline, CDR1 is LNHDA and CDR2 SQIVND (reference sequence). The CDR3 loop reads CASMLGGNQPQHF. DNA for the CDR3: TGTGCCAGTATGTTGGGCGGTAATCAGCCCCAGCATTTT.

This clonotype has a handful of counts. V and J are TRBV6-1 and TRBJ2-1; D ambiguous. The CDR3 is 12 amino acids. The germline V gene has CDR1 MNHNS and CDR2 SASEGT. V was cut by 2 bases and J by 8 bases, with 7 bases left in between. This chain's CDR3 is CASSERRDEQFF. CDR3 sequence (DNA): TGTGCCAGCAGTGAAAGAAGGGATGAGCAGTTCTTC.

By share of the sample, this clonotype is large. The chain recombines TRBV2 with TRBJ2-6; D is ambiguous. CDR1 is SNHLY and CDR2 is FYNNEI in the germline V gene. V lost 9 bases to trimming and J lost 2 bases, with 11 bases between them. The CDR3 extends over 14 amino acids. The CDR3 DNA follows: TGTGCCAGTGAGGCGAGGCCTGGGGCCAACGTCCTGACTTTC. This translates into CASEARPGANVLTF.

Relative to its sample, this clonotype is large. The chain is built from TRBV27 and TRBJ1-6, with D perhaps TRBD1 (5 bases). The CDR3 sequence is 14 residues long. The V gene lost 6 bases and the J gene lost 6 bases, with 12 bases spanning the gap. Per the germline V gene, CDR1 is MNHEY and CDR2 is SMNVEV (reference sequence). In DNA form, the CDR3 reads TGTGCCAGCAGCCTAACCGGGACTAATTCACCCCTCCACTTT. This gives the protein CASSLTGTNSPLHF.

This clonotype was counted a few times. Being one base from a much bigger clone, this may be a read error. The V gene is TRBV7-2, the J gene TRBJ2-1; D gene ambiguous. CDR3 size: 13 residues. The germline CDR1 and CDR2 sequences are SGHTA and FQGNSA. The CDR3 DNA sequence: TGTGCCAGCAGCTTCCGATCCTACAATGAGCAGTGCTTC. It is translated as CASSFRSYNEQCF.

About this clonotype itself: Being one base from a much bigger clone, this may be a read error. The chain links TRBV28 to TRBJ2-3; D gene unclear. The CDR3 has 16 amino acids. Per the germline V gene, CDR1 is MDHEN and CDR2 is SYDVKM. The CDR3 sequence: CTSSFVTHTSTDTQYF. The CDR3 DNA reads TGTACCAGCAGTTTCGTGACCCACACCTCCACAGATACGCAGTATTTT.